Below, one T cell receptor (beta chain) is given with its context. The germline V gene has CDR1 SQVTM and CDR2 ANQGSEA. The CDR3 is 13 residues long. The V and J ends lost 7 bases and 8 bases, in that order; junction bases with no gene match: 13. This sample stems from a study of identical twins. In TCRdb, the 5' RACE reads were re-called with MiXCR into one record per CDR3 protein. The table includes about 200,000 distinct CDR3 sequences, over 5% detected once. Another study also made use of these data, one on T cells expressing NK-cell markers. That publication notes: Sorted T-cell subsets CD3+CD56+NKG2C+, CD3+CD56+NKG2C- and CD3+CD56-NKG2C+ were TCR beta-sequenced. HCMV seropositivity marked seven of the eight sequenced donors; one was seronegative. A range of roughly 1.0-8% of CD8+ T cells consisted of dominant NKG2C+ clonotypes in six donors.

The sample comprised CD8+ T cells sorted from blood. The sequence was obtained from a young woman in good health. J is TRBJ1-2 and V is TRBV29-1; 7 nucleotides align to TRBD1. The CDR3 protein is CSAENRDSRGYTF. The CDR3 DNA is TGCAGCGCGGAGAACCGGGACAGCCGAGGCTACACCTTC.